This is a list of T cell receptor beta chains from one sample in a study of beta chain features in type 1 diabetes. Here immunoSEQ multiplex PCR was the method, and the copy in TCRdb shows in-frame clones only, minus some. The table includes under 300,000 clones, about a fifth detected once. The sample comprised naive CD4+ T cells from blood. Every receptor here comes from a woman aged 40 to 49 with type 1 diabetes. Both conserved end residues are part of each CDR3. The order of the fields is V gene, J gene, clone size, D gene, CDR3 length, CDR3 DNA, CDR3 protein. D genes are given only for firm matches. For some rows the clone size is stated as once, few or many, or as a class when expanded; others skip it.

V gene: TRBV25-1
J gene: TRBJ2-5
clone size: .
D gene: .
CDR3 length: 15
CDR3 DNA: TGTGCCAGCAGGGGGACTGTAGCTCCGGGGGAGACCCAGTACTTC
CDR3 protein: CASRGTVAPGETQYF

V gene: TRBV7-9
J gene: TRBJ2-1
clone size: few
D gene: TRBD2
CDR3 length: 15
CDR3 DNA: TGTGCCAGCAGCCCCCGGGGGGGTGCGTACAATGAGCAGTTCTTC
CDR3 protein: CASSPRGGAYNEQFF

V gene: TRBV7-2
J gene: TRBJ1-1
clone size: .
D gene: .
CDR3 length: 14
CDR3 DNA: TGTGCCAGCAGCATCCAGGGGTCTAGCACTGAAGCTTTCTTT
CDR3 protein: CASSIQGSSTEAFF

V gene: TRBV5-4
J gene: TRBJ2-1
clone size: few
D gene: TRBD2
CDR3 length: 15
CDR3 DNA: TGTGCCAGCAGCTTTCGACTAGCGGGAGGGGCTGAGCAGTTCTTC
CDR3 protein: CASSFRLAGGAEQFF

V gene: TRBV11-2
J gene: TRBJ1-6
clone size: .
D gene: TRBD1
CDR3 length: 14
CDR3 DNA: TGTGCCAGCAGCCAACAGGGGCCCCCGGGGACCCTCCACTTT
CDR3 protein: CASSQQGPPGTLHF

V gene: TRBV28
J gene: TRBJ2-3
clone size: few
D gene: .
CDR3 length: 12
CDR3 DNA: TGTGCCAGCAGTCCCTTCACAGATACGCAGTATTTT
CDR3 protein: CASSPFTDTQYF

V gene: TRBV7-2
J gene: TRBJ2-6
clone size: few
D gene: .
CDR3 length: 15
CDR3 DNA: TGTGCCAGCAGCTCAGGGGACTCTGGGGCCAACGTCCTGACTTTC
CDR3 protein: CASSSGDSGANVLTF

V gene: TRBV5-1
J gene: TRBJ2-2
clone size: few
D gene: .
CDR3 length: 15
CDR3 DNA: TGCGCCAGCAGCTTCGGCGGAGGAAACACCGGGGAGCTGTTTTTT
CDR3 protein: CASSFGGGNTGELFF

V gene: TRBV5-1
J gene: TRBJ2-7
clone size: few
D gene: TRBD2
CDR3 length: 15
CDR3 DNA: TGCGCCAGCAGCCTGGGGACTAGCGGCTTCTACGAGCAGTACTTC
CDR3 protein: CASSLGTSGFYEQYF

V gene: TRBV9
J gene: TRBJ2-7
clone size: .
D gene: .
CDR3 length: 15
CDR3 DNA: TGTGCCAGCAGCGTAAACGCAGGCCTCTCGAACGAGCAGTACTTC
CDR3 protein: CASSVNAGLSNEQYF

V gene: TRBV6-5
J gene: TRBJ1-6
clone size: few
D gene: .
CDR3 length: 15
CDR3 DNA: TGTGCCAGCAGTCAGGGACAACCCTATAATTCACCCCTCCACTTT
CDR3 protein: CASSQGQPYNSPLHF

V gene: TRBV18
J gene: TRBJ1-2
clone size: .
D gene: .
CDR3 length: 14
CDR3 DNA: TGTGCCAGCTCACCCGACGGGACTAACTATGGCTACACCTTC
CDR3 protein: CASSPDGTNYGYTF

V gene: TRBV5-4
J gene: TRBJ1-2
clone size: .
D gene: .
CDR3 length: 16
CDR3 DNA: TGTGCCAGCAGCTTGCATTCAGGGAAGACTAACTATGGCTACACCTTC
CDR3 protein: CASSLHSGKTNYGYTF

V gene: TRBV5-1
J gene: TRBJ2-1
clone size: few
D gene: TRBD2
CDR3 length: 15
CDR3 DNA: TGCGCCAGCAGCCCACATACTAGCGGGGACAATGAGCAGTTCTTC
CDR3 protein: CASSPHTSGDNEQFF

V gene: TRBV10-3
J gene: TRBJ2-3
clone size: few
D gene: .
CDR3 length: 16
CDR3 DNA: TGTGCCATCAGTGAGTCCCCCGGTGCTAGCACAGATACGCAGTATTTT
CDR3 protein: CAISESPGASTDTQYF

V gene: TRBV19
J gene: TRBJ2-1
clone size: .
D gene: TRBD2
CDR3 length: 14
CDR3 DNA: TGTGCCAGTAGCTGGCGGGGGGGCCGGAATGAGCAGTTCTTC
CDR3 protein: CASSWRGGRNEQFF

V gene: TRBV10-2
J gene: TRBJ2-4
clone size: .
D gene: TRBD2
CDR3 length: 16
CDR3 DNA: TGCGCCAGCGGGCTAGCGGGGGGGCTGGCCAAAAACATTCAGTACTTC
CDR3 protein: CASGLAGGLAKNIQYF

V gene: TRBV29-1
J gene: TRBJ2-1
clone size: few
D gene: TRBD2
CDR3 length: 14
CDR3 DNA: TGCAGCGTGGGAGATTGGCGGGAGGGCAATGAGCAGTTCTTC
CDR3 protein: CSVGDWREGNEQFF

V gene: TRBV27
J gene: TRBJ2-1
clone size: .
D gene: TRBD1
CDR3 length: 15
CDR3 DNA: TGTGCCAGCAGTTTTTGGACAGGGACCAGCAATGAGCAGTTCTTC
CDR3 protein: CASSFWTGTSNEQFF

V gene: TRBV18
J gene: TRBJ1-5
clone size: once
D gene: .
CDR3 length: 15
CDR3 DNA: TGTGCCAGCTCACCGTATAAGACAGAAAATCAGCCCCAGCATTTT
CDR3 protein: CASSPYKTENQPQHF

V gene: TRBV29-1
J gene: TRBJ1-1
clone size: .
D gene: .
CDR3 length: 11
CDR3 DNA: TGCAGCGTTGAGTTGGGCGCTGAAGCTTTCTTT
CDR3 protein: CSVELGAEAFF

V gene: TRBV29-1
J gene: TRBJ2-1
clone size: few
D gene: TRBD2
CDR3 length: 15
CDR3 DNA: TGCAGCGTTCCGGGGCTAGCGGATCTCAGAGGCGAGCAGTTCTTC
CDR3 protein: CSVPGLADLRGEQFF

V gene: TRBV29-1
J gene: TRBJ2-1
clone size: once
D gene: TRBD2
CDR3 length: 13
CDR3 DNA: TGCAGCTCTGGCGAGCGGGGCCTCAATGAGCAGTTCTTC
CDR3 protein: CSSGERGLNEQFF

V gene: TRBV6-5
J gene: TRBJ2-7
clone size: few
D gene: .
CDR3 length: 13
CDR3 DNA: TGTGCCACCCTAGGGGGAACTGATTACGAGCAGTACTTC
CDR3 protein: CATLGGTDYEQYF